This T cell receptor (beta chain) originates from a study of blood T cell repertoires in COVID-19. About the research overall: The origin of the acute and convalescent COVID-19 samples was the United States, Italy and Spain.

Per the germline V gene, CDR1 is MNHEY and CDR2 is SMNVEV (reference sequence). Trimming removed 5 bases from V and 1 base from J, with 12 bases in between. The CDR3 spans 15 residues. Only in-frame clones appear in the TCRdb table, and some are missing; sequencing was by immunoSEQ multiplex PCR. The data show 300,000 to 350,000 clones, with roughly 84% seen just once and more than 0.9% held by the top ten. The sample taken for sequencing was PBMCs or T cells enriched from blood (not recorded which). This TCR came from a woman aged 25 to 39 who had recovered from COVID-19. The chain uses TRBV27 and TRBJ1-5; TRBD1 might be the D (6 bases). Here the CDR3 DNA reads TGTGCCAGCAGTCTACCTCAGGGGAGCAATCAGCCCCAGCATTTT. Encoded protein: CASSLPQGSNQPQHF.